This T cell receptor beta chain was obtained from a study of T cell responses to AZD1222 COVID-19 vaccine (dated by TCRdb to the early 2020s). About the full investigation: AZD1222 recipients given second doses at about 4 weeks or at about 12 weeks were pooled, since spike-specific TCR depth and breadth were not found to differ between the two schedules. A total of just over 230 trial participants underwent TCR sequencing, of whom about 200 had received two doses of AZD1222 and around 25 had received two doses of the MenACWY control vaccine. Trial participants were enrolled by age into 18-55, 56-69 and 70-plus year subgroups, with around 140, 26 and 57 TCR-sequenced participants respectively.

The research as a whole found: Most participants were white British and females outnumbered males, and the authors suggested that clonal diversity may have been underestimated. The whole spike protein was spanned by vaccine-associated CD4 TCRs, and dominant responses were seen in regions 160-218 and 743-854. In the small 56-69-year group, the increase in depth fell short of significance, most likely because of low power. Reportedly, almost half of the unique spike-specific TCRs recognized epitopes lying outside the regions that are mutated in the B.1.351 and B.1.1.7 variants. Only a handful of AZD1222 recipients were SARS-CoV-2 seropositive at baseline, limiting conclusions about previously exposed vaccinees. No day 14 peak-response samples were available, so repertoires were characterized only after the peak T cell response. Spike-specific TCR breadth and depth rose significantly after two AZD1222 doses compared with day 0 and with MenACWY recipients.

The CDR3 regions of human TCRbeta chains were subjected to immunosequencing. On the authors' methods: TCRs in the repertoires were matched against a reference library of SARS-CoV-2-specific TCRs that had been generated with the MIRA antigen-specificity platform. Breadth was defined as the fraction of unique TCRs that were SARS-CoV-2-associated. Depth was defined as the fraction of total T cells that were SARS-CoV-2-associated. Using the MIRA data, each spike-specific TCR was assigned both to the spike region to which the TCR was reactive and to a CD4 or CD8 class. Log10-transformed breadth and depth values were compared by one-way ANOVA with Sidak's multiple comparisons tests. TCRdb retrieved this table from immuneACCESS and kept in-frame rearrangements only. Not all clones are present; in checked studies, unresolved V genes account for under half, and no reason is known for the remainder. The V and J calls and clone size come from that table; D and trimming were worked out from the DNA. The sample table records approximately 150,000 clones; around nine tenths of these occur just once. Together, the top ten hold more than 1.5% of the sample.

This clone was seen only once. What this receptor recognizes is not known. No base quality values were provided; no much bigger clone lies one nucleotide off. The label giving this sample's time point can be read as: baseline before first vaccination. Vaccinee samples were obtained from the UK trials COV001 and COV002, which included a single-blind randomized controlled phase 2/3 trial of AZD1222 (ChAdOx1 nCoV-19) in healthy adults. Trial participant PBMC samples were collected at day 0 and day 28 after the second dose for TCRbeta chain sequencing. The CDR3 runs 16 amino acids, cysteine and phenylalanine included. The CDR3 DNA has 48 bases and is translated from base 1. V loses 4 bases at its end and J loses 1 base; junction bases beyond the gene matches: 7. CDR1 and CDR2, per the germline V gene, are MNHEY and SVGAGI.

Rearrangement joined TRBV6-5 to TRBJ2-1; 7 nucleotides in the junction match TRBD2. The starting material was peripheral blood, obtained on day 0 of AZD1222 vaccination. The TCR comes from an adult in good health. In nucleotide form, the sequence is TGTGCCAGCAGTTCCCCTAGCGGCCTGTCCTACAATGAGCAGTTCTTC. Its translation is CASSSPSGLSYNEQFF.